This TCR beta chain was recovered during a study of blood T cell repertoires in COVID-19 (TCRdb year 2020). With respect to the entire study: Samples from collaborators originated in the United States, Italy and Spain and spanned both the acute and convalescent phases of COVID-19. The material from the prospective study consisted of cDNA or gDNA derived from T cells, B-cell-depleted T cells, or PBMCs. The dataset comprised deeply sampled blood TCRbeta repertoires from subjects exposed to, actively infected with, or recovered from COVID-19. The repertoires were released in a freely available public database meant as a resource for research on the immune response to SARS-CoV-2. The samples were drawn from the first 160 participants of the ongoing ImmuneRACE study and from under 1,500 subjects provided by 6 global collaborators. The sample metadata nearly always contained a de-identified subject ID, COVID-19 status, age in years and sex. Where HLA class I and class II types were available, the types were taken from metadata supplied by the sample provider, not from assay-based typing. Here is what the overall study found, with its caveats: The quantity of clinical and demographic metadata differed by source and by participant and was supplied without curation.

The immunoSEQ Assay, a bias-controlled multiplex PCR, was used to amplify TCRbeta CDR3 regions from genomic DNA. The authors' pipeline ran thus. Within the assay, amplification of reference gene primers was used to estimate how many nucleated cells each sample contained. Sequence reads were collapsed and filtered to measure the absolute abundance of every unique TCRbeta CDR3 rearrangement. For each sample, productive Simpson clonality was calculated by taking the square root of Simpson's diversity index across productive rearrangements. The table comes from immuneACCESS by way of TCRdb, which keeps in-frame sequences with V and J called. Part of the clones is missing from these tables; in studies checked, under half for an unresolved V gene and the rest for unknown reasons. D and trimming come from the DNA, and the V and J calls and clone size come from that table. A total of 180,000 or so clones appear in this sample, approximately 88% of them only once. The biggest ten clones account for around 1.4% of the sample.

Collaborating institutions collected whole blood in K2EDTA tubes following their own protocols. For TCRbeta analysis, collaborators shipped samples as frozen whole blood, isolated PBMCs, or DNA extracted from either of those sample types. The junction shows trimming of 5 bases on V and 3 bases on J, and the gene matches do not reach 3 bases of it. CDR1 MNHEY and CDR2 SVGAGI were looked up in the germline V gene. Counted from cysteine to phenylalanine, this CDR3 has 14 amino acids. Just CDR3 DNA is preserved here, 42 bases in frame from base 1. As regards this clone: Which antigen it targets is not known. One base away there is no much larger clone; base qualities are not given.

This TCR came from a woman in her forties or fifties with acute or convalescent COVID-19. The chain is made from TRBV6-5 and TRBJ2-7, and 11 junction bases match TRBD2. Sequencing was done on a sample of peripheral blood. The CDR3 protein: CASSRTSGSYEQYF. The DNA sequence is given as TGTGCCAGCAGTCGTACTAGCGGGAGCTACGAGCAGTACTTC.